This passage covers 17 T cell receptor beta chains from one sample sequenced in a study of regulatory T cells in long-lasting Graves disease. The sample's time point: persistent/refractory GD, antithyroid drugs over 5 years with positive TRAb. From PBMCs, RNA was extracted and then used to make the TCR library. Arm-PCR of CDR3 regions and iRepertoire HTBI primers were used to build TCR beta libraries. One entry per CDR3 protein results from TCRdb running MiXCR on the multiplex PCR reads. The top ten clones hold around 30% of a sample with around 340,000 distinct CDR3 sequences, around a fifth of them seen once. The sequences come from peripheral blood mononuclear cells (PBMCs), collected when the disease was refractory, from a patient treated with antithyroid drugs. These receptors were taken from a female donor with Graves disease.

The chain couples TRBV5-1 to TRBJ2-7; 7 bases agree with TRBD1. The CDR3 runs 14 residues. Germline V gene lookup returns CDR1 SGHRS and CDR2 YFSETQ. Unmatched junction bases numbered 9, after V lost 5 bases and J lost 4 bases. CDR3 residues: CASRQRQGWYEQYF. The CDR3 DNA follows: TGCGCCAGCAGGCAGCGACAGGGTTGGTACGAGCAGTACTTC. Using reference TRBV5-1 and TRBJ2-7 for the parts outside the CDR3, the full variable domain is KAGVTQTPRYLIKTRGQQVTLSCSPISGHRSVSWYQQTPGQGLQFLFEYFSETQRNKGNFPGRFSGRQFSNSRSEMNVSTLELGDSALYLCASRQRQGWYEQYFGPGTRLTVT.

This clonotype was counted at least ten times. The chain is built from TRBV2 and TRBJ1-5; TRBD1 agrees at 9 bases. The CDR3 has 15 residues. V was pared by 7 bases and J by 3 bases, with 7 bases of the junction left unmatched. Germline V gene sequence: CDR1 SNHLY, CDR2 FYNNEI. CDR3 amino acids: CASTRDRVDNQPQHF. The CDR3 DNA sequence: TGTGCCAGCACCCGGGACAGGGTGGACAATCAGCCCCAGCATTTT.

In this sample, this clonotype turned up many times. The V and J genes are TRBV5-1 and TRBJ1-2; maybe TRBD1 (6 bases). Trimming shortened V by 4 bases and J by 6 bases, and 16 bases separated the two germline ends. The V gene's germline CDR1 is SGHRS and CDR2 YFSETQ. The CDR3 runs to 14 residues. For the CDR3, the DNA is TGCGCCAGCAGCCCGCGGGCAGGGGAGGATGGCTACACCTTC. This codes for CASSPRAGEDGYTF. Full variable domain (rest looked up from reference TRBV5-1 and TRBJ1-2): KAGVTQTPRYLIKTRGQQVTLSCSPISGHRSVSWYQQTPGQGLQFLFEYFSETQRNKGNFPGRFSGRQFSNSRSEMNVSTLELGDSALYLCASSPRAGEDGYTFGSGTRLTVV.

This clonotype was counted only a few times. The chain couples TRBV2 to TRBJ2-7; TRBD2 matches 10 bases. The germline V gene encodes CDR1 SNHLY and CDR2 FYNNEI. With 7 bases clipped from V and 3 bases from J, the junction kept 6 bases outside the gene matches. The CDR3 sequence is 14 residues long. Here the CDR3 DNA reads TGTGCCAGCAACCTGCGACTAGCGGGCTACGAGCAGTACTTC. It yields the protein CASNLRLAGYEQYF.

In this sample, this clonotype turned up many times. V is TRBV10-3 and J is TRBJ2-2; the D gene is possibly TRBD2 (6 bases). This CDR3 is 13 amino acids long. V was trimmed by 9 bases and J by 4 bases, leaving 12 bases between them. CDR1 and CDR2 from the germline V gene are ENHRY and SYGVKD. The CDR3 coding sequence is TGTGCCATTCAGCGGGTTGGCACCGGGGAGCTGTTTTTT. Its protein is CAIQRVGTGELFF.

The CDR3 nucleotides read TGTGCCAGCAGATTAAGGACAGCAAGCTTGGGCACTGAAGCTTTCTTT. It encodes CASRLRTASLGTEAFF. The chain couples TRBV7-9 to TRBJ1-1; a possible D gene is TRBD1 (6 bases). The CDR3 runs 16 residues. CDR1 and CDR2 (germline): SEHNR, FQNEAQ (reference sequence). V dropped 6 bases and J dropped 4 bases, with 21 bases sitting between them.

This clonotype was observed at least ten times. V is TRBV18 and J is TRBJ2-5; 8 bases align to TRBD2. Germline-derived CDR1 and CDR2 are KGHSH and LQKENI. CDR3 length equals 14 residues. After removal of 1 base from V and 3 bases from J, the junction contained 1 base not matched to a gene. CDR3 sequence reads: CASSPQLAEETQYF. CDR3 DNA: TGTGCCAGCTCACCACAACTAGCGGAAGAGACCCAGTACTTC. The entire variable domain, with the rest obtained from reference TRBV18 and TRBJ2-5, is as follows: NAGVMQNPRHLVRRRGQEARLRCSPMKGHSHVYWYRQLPEEGLKFMVYLQKENIIDESGMPKERFSAEFPKEGPSILRIQQVVRGDSAAYFCASSPQLAEETQYFGPGTRLLVL.

This chain uses TRBV30 with TRBJ2-2; no firm D call. The germline V gene has CDR1 GTSNPN and CDR2 SVGIG (reference sequence). This CDR3 spans 13 amino acids. Trimming cost V 3 bases and J 7 bases, with 12 bases left between them. CDR3 amino acids: CAWRTRTHGELFF. As DNA, the CDR3 is TGTGCCTGGAGGACACGTACCCACGGGGAGCTGTTTTTT.

This clonotype was seen more than once but under ten times. The chain couples TRBV4-1 to TRBJ1-1; D is perhaps TRBD1 (5 bases). The V gene's germline CDR1 is MGHRA and CDR2 YSYEKL. Trimming stripped 3 bases from V and 3 bases from J, with 17 bases between. The CDR3 runs to 16 residues. In DNA form, the CDR3 reads TGCGCCAGCAGCCAGGCCCCGGGGAGAGGGGACACTGAAGCTTTCTTT. Its translation is CASSQAPGRGDTEAFF.

This clonotype turned up a few times. The conserved phenylalanine or tryptophan normally closing the CDR3 is absent here, so this likely arose from a read error. The chain has TRBV7-6 and TRBJ1-1; TRBD1 is a possible D gene (5 bases). The CDR3 loop spans 14 amino acids. The V end was cut by 2 bases, the J end by 6 bases, with 13 bases between. Germline-derived CDR1 and CDR2 are SGHVS and FNYEAQ. The CDR3 is CASSLRAGQAEAFS. CDR3 nucleotide sequence: TGTGCCAGCAGCTTAAGGGCAGGGCAGGCTGAAGCTTTCTCT.

The chain is built from TRBV29-1 and TRBJ1-2, with unresolved D. Germline CDR1 reads SQVTM; CDR2 reads ANQGSEA. Trimming removed 0 bases from V and 2 bases from J, with 7 bases in between. This CDR3 spans 13 amino acids. CDR3: CSVEESRNYGYTF. In nucleotides, the CDR3 is TGCAGCGTTGAAGAATCACGGAACTATGGCTACACCTTC.

This chain links TRBV7-3 with TRBJ2-2, with D perhaps TRBD2 (6 bases). Trimming pared 1 base from V and 5 bases from J, leaving 8 bases between. The CDR3 extends over 14 amino acids. CDR1 and CDR2 from the germline V gene are SGHTA and FQGTGA. The CDR3 spells CASSLIRGTGELFF. CDR3 coding DNA: TGTGCCAGCAGCTTAATCCGGGGGACCGGGGAGCTGTTTTTT.

This clonotype has ten or more counts. The chain combines TRBV7-8 with TRBJ1-4, with a possible D match to TRBD1 (5 bases). Trimming removed 1 base at V and 6 bases at J, with 9 bases between. This CDR3 has 14 amino acids. Germline assignment: CDR1 SGHVS and CDR2 FQNEAQ. The CDR3 bases are TGTGCCAGCAGCTTAGAACAGGTGGATGAAAAACTGTTTTTT. This codes for CASSLEQVDEKLFF.

A word on this clonotype: This may be a read error: a much more frequent sequence differs by one nucleotide. This chain uses TRBV12-3 or TRBV12-4 with TRBJ1-1; TRBD1 might be the D (6 bases). This CDR3 is 14 amino acids long. The CDR3 is CAGSPRGLNTEAFF. The CDR3 coding sequence is TGTGCCGGCAGTCCCAGGGGTCTGAACACTGAAGCTTTCTTT.

The gene calls are TRBV29-1 and TRBJ1-5, with D possibly TRBD1 on 5 matching bases. Trimming left V 3 bases short and J 2 bases short, with 8 bases between. CDR3 length: 13 residues. Germline lookup yields CDR1 SQVTM and CDR2 ANQGSEA. CDR3 loop: CSVDVGGNQPQHF. In nucleotides, the CDR3 is TGCAGCGTTGATGTGGGGGGCAATCAGCCCCAGCATTTT. The whole variable domain, filled in from reference TRBV29-1 and TRBJ1-5, reads SAVISQKPSRDICQRGTSLTIQCQVDSQVTMMFWYRQQPGQSLTLIATANQGSEATYESGFVIDKFPISRPNLTFSTLTVSNMSPEDSSIYLCSVDVGGNQPQHFGDGTRLSIL.

This clonotype was counted at least ten times. The V and J genes are TRBV25-1 and TRBJ2-5; D unresolved. This CDR3 spans 16 amino acids. CDR1 MGHDK and CDR2 SYGVNS come from the germline V gene. V was trimmed by 7 bases and J by 4 bases, leaving 22 bases between them. CDR3 residues: CASTPSGRAWLETQYF. The DNA of the CDR3 is TGTGCCAGCACCCCCTCTGGAAGGGCGTGGTTAGAGACCCAGTACTTC.

Many counts were recorded for this clonotype. This chain links TRBV3-1 with TRBJ1-2, with TRBD1 identical over 7 bases. From germline, CDR1 is LGHDT and CDR2 YNNKEL (reference sequence). With V trimmed by 4 bases and J by 5 bases, 7 bases remained unmatched. This CDR3 has 14 residues. The CDR3 sequence is CASSPTPGGYGYTF. The DNA of the CDR3 is TGTGCCAGCAGCCCTACCCCAGGGGGGTATGGCTACACCTTC.